This paragraph reports one TCR beta chain. No antigen is known for it. Base qualities are missing; no much larger clone stands one base away. The data were obtained in a study of blood T cells in healthy people across ages (dated by TCRdb to between 2014 and 2017). As for the study more broadly: In model experiments, template switching captured roughly one uniquely barcoded TCR beta cDNA molecule for every two T cells. To avoid experimental bias, donors of different ages were randomly spread across the sequencing lanes. Using the same blood draw, the study looked at two additional independent replicas of 1 million unique cDNA reads for two donors, one aged 18 to 29 and the other aged 80 or older. The donors were divided into four age groups: young (average about 16 years), middle-aged (over 35), aged (about 60) and long-lived (more than 75). Using deep sequencing normalized with unique cDNA molecular identifiers, the study measured how TCR beta repertoire diversity changes with age. Overall results and qualifications from the work: Observed TCR beta diversity correlated strongly with the percentage of naive T cells measured by flow cytometry. The CMV infection status of donors was not known, potentially confounding age-related changes in expanded clonotypes. Because profiling used bulk unsorted PBMCs, naive and antigen-experienced compartments could not be compared conclusively. The long-lived group showed more naive CD4+ T cells, fewer expanded clones and increased TCR diversity than the aged group, suggesting age selection. Estimates of total diversity from one million sequenced T cells were regarded as lower bounds and underestimates. As age increased, observed TCR beta diversity per million T cells dropped in a roughly linear way, and a significant reduction was already evident by age around 41.

Systemically healthy Caucasian individuals from Russia, about 38 in total and aged about 6 to 100 years, were included as donors. Each donor gave 8.5 to 10 milliliters of peripheral blood, collected into EDTA-treated Vacutainer tubes. Ficoll-Paque density-gradient centrifugation was used to isolate PBMCs, with at least 6.5 million per sample. Total RNA was extracted from PBMCs with Trizol reagent, with at least 6 micrograms obtained per sample. For every donor, flow cytometry on a PBMC aliquot measured the percentage of naive CD45RAhigh/CD27high T cells. The library came from 5' RACE. Sequencing took place on an Illumina HiSeq 2500. A second PCR of about 6 to 11 cycles was performed with a sample-barcoded 5' primer and a J-beta primer mix. A unique molecular identifier was introduced onto each TCR beta cDNA molecule by a template-switch 5' adaptor carrying 12 random nucleotides. Each sample yielded at least 3 million CDR3-containing paired-end reads. First-strand cDNA was synthesized from all RNA with the Mint cDNA synthesis kit, primed by a TRBC-specific oligonucleotide. Following uracil-DNA glycosylase treatment, a first 18-cycle PCR with universal primers M1SS and BC2_uni_R was performed on all cDNA. Processing in the source paper ran as follows. For normalization, 1 million high-quality reads were randomly selected from each sample, with every read carrying a distinct molecular identifier. Reads with shared molecular identifiers were discarded instead of being binned into consensus sequences. MiTCR, set to a Q25 quality threshold and the strictest error-elimination algorithm, was used for CDR3 identification, clonotype clustering and error correction. A nonparametric unseen species model with Euler transformation was used to estimate a lower bound on total TCR beta diversity. TCRdb trimmed public reads at Q25 via fastp, called clones via MiXCR and kept in-frame beta chains. Rows with one shared CDR3 protein collapse into an entry with the most common genes and DNA. V and J calls and clone size were set by TCRdb, not the authors. This sample has roughly 1.6 million distinct CDR3 sequences in its table, and almost 35% of those were observed once. The leading ten clones occupy approximately 11% of the sample.

Via the germline V gene (reference sequence), CDR1 is MNHEY and CDR2 SMNVEV. Trimming takes 3 bases from V and 0 bases from J, and the germline ends sit 10 bases apart. The CDR3 goes from the cysteine to the phenylalanine over 15 residues. The only DNA kept is the CDR3, 45 bases in frame from the first base. The chain is encoded by TRBV27 joined to TRBJ2-3; TRBD2 is a possible D gene, resting on 5 matching bases. The sample was blood. This TCR was recovered from a woman aged 25 to 39 in good health. The CDR3 protein sequence reads: CASSFKKRSTDTQYF. The DNA sequence follows: TGTGCCAGCAGTTTCAAAAAGCGGAGCACAGATACGCAGTATTTT.